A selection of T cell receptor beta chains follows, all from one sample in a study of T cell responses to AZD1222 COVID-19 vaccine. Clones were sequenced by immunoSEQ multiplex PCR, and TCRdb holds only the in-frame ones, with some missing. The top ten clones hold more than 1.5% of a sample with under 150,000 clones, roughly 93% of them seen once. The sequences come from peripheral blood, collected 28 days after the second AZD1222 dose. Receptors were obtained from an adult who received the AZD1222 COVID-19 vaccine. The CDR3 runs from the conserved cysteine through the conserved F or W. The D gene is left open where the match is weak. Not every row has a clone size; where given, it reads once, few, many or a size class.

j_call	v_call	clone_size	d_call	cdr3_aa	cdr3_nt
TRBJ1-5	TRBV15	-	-	CATSRDEGQPQHF	TGTGCCACCAGCAGAGATGAGGGTCAGCCCCAGCATTTT
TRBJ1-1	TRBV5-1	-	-	CASSTGEKTAEAFF	TGCGCCAGCAGCACGGGGGAAAAAACGGCGGAAGCTTTCTTT
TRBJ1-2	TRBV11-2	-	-	CASSFNTGWGNYGYTF	TGTGCCAGCAGCTTCAATACAGGGTGGGGGAACTATGGCTACACCTTC
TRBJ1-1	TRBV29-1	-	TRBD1	CSGRQGGLSAEAFF	TGCAGCGGTCGACAGGGTGGGTTGAGCGCTGAAGCTTTCTTT
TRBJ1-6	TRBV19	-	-	CASSTQGFDSPLHF	TGTGCCAGTAGTACCCAGGGGTTCGATTCACCCCTCCACTTT
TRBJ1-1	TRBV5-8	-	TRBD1	CASSSGMTGVRTEAFF	TGTGCCAGCAGCTCAGGGATGACAGGGGTAAGAACTGAAGCTTTCTTT
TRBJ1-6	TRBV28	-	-	CASTPDFYNSPLHF	TGTGCCAGCACCCCGGACTTTTATAATTCACCCCTCCACTTT
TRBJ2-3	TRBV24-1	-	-	CATSDLQGGTDTQYF	TGTGCCACCAGTGATTTGCAGGGGGGAACAGATACGCAGTATTTT
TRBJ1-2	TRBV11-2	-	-	CASSSLEGGHYGYTF	TGTGCCAGCAGCTCTCTCGAGGGTGGGCACTATGGCTACACCTTC
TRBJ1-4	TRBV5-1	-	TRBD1	CASRPGTGNEKLFF	TGCGCCAGCAGGCCCGGGACAGGGAATGAAAAACTGTTTTTT
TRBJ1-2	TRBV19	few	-	CASRDGPSRYGYTF	TGTGCCAGCCGGGACGGACCTTCGCGGTATGGCTACACCTTC
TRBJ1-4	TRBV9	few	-	CASSGSGQNEKLFF	TGTGCCAGCAGCGGATCAGGGCAGAATGAAAAACTGTTTTTT
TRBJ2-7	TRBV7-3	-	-	CASSSGTGYEQYF	TGTGCCAGCAGCTCAGGGACTGGGTACGAGCAGTACTTC
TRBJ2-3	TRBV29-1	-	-	CSVELDSYTQYF	TGCAGCGTTGAATTGGACAGTTATACGCAGTATTTT
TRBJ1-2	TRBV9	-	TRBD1	CASSDRDRGTNYGYTF	TGTGCCAGCAGTGACCGGGACAGGGGGACTAACTATGGCTACACCTTC
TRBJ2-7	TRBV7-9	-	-	CASTPSGRGSEQYF	TGTGCCAGCACCCCCTCGGGCAGGGGAAGCGAGCAGTACTTC